These 10 T cell receptor beta chains were sequenced from one sample in a study of blood T cell repertoires in COVID-19. Repertoires were generated with immunoSEQ multiplex PCR, while TCRdb's copy carries only in-frame clones and drops some. The sample lists more than 300,000 clones, around 92% seen once, with over 1.5% in the top ten. The sample was peripheral blood. The origin of the receptors is a woman under 40 with COVID-19, enrolled during active disease.

This sequence joins TRBV28 and TRBJ1-4; TRBD1 matches at 8 bases. This CDR3 spans 16 amino acids. Trimming removed 9 bases from V and 0 bases from J; junction bases left unmatched: 9. CDR1 is MDHEN and CDR2 is SYDVKM in the germline V gene. In DNA, the CDR3 is TGTGCCAGTGCGATGGGACAGGTTGCAACTAATGAAAAACTGTTTTTT. This sequence encodes CASAMGQVATNEKLFF.

The chain uses TRBV28 and TRBJ1-2; a weak D match, TRBD1 (6 bases). V lost 5 bases and J lost 7, with 11 bases in between. Germline values: CDR1 MDHEN, CDR2 SYDVKM. The CDR3 totals 12 residues. This chain's CDR3 is CASSTRQAGYTF. For the CDR3, the DNA is TGTGCCAGCAGTACCCGACAGGCTGGCTACACCTTC.

This clone was seen only a few times. This chain connects TRBV6-5 to TRBJ1-2; a weak D match, TRBD1 (5 bases). The V gene's germline CDR1 is MNHEY and CDR2 SVGAGI. This CDR3 region has 15 residues. With 7 bases removed from V and 2 bases from J, the gap between germline ends came to 17 bases. This chain's CDR3 is CASMVTWGGNYGYTF. The CDR3 DNA reads as TGTGCCAGCATGGTAACGTGGGGGGGGAACTATGGCTACACCTTC.

The table lists this clone with a count of one. The rearrangement joins TRBV4-2 to TRBJ2-6; a possible D gene is TRBD2 (5 bases). The V end lost 3 bases, the J end lost 0 bases, and 9 bases lay between the germline ends. Germline V CDR1 and CDR2: LGHNA, YNFKEQ. The CDR3 runs to 16 residues. CDR3 nucleotide sequence: TGTGCCAGCAGCCAGACTCGGGGCTCTGGGGCCAACGTCCTGACTTTC. Translated: CASSQTRGSGANVLTF.

The chain employs TRBV19 and TRBJ2-1, with D possibly matching TRBD2 (6 bases). CDR1 and CDR2 from the germline V gene are LNHDA and SQIVND (reference sequence). The CDR3 loop spans 14 amino acids. Trimming cost V 4 bases and J 9 bases, with 16 bases left between them. CDR3 nucleotide sequence: TGTGCCAGTAGTAGTATAACCGACGGGAGTGAGCAGTTCTTC. This codes for CASSSITDGSEQFF.

The chain combines TRBV2 with TRBJ1-2; the match to TRBD1 covers 12 bases. The CDR3 runs 15 residues. V lost 6 bases to trimming and J lost 7 bases; unmatched junction nucleotides: 9. The germline gives CDR1 SNHLY, CDR2 FYNNEI. CDR3 sequence reads: CASSISGTGGGGYTF. For the CDR3, the DNA is TGTGCCAGCAGCATCTCCGGGACAGGGGGCGGTGGCTACACCTTC.

The chain is built from TRBV11-3 and TRBJ2-5; 7 bases agree with TRBD1. The germline CDR1 and CDR2 sequences are SGHNT and YENEEA. Trimming took 8 bases from V and 1 from J; bases not matched to a gene: 7. The CDR3 has 14 amino acids. The CDR3 loop reads CASATGTAQETQYF. The CDR3 nucleotides are TGTGCCAGCGCGACCGGGACAGCCCAAGAGACCCAGTACTTC.

This clone was seen a few times. V is TRBV3-1 (or the pseudogene TRBV3-2) and J is TRBJ2-7; 8 bases map to TRBD2. This CDR3 region has 14 residues. J was trimmed by 1 base and V by 2 bases; bases with no gene match: 1. Germline V gene data show CDR1 as LGHDT and CDR2 as YNNKEL (reference sequence). This CDR3 is CASSQSGSSYEQYF. The CDR3 nucleotides read TGTGCCAGCAGCCAAAGCGGGAGTTCCTACGAGCAGTACTTC.

This clone has only a few counts. This chain joins TRBV6-1 and TRBJ2-1; no definite D call. Germline V gene lookup returns CDR1 MNHNS and CDR2 SASEGT. V lost 3 bases to trimming and J lost 1 base, with 10 bases between them. The CDR3 loop spans 15 amino acids. The CDR3, as DNA: TGTGCCAGCAGTGAGACTTATGGGTCCTACAATGAGCAGTTCTTC. Protein: CASSETYGSYNEQFF.

This clone was detected only once. The chain recombines TRBV7-2 with TRBJ2-5, with 10 bases matching TRBD2. CDR3 length: 15 residues. With 2 bases clipped from V and 5 bases from J, the junction kept 5 bases outside the gene matches. In germline, CDR1 is SGHTA, CDR2 FQGNSA. This CDR3 reads CASSLRSGGWETQYF. The CDR3 bases are TGTGCCAGCAGCTTACGTAGCGGGGGGTGGGAGACCCAGTACTTC.